This T cell receptor beta chain was profiled in a study of T-cell memory formation after mild COVID-19. Via MiXCR, TCRdb re-called the 5' RACE reads, giving one row per CDR3 protein. The sample has roughly 110,000 distinct CDR3 sequences, about 15% seen once. This CDR3 contains 14 residues. From germline, CDR1 is MNHEY and CDR2 SVGEGT. V lost 0 bases and J 2 bases, leaving 5 bases between the germline ends. In the case of this clonotype: Its antigen is as yet unknown.

Overall study findings and caveats: Day 15 to 85 contractors were CD4/CD8 balanced; later expanders leaned CD4+. Shrinking CD4+ clones resided mostly in CM and EM, and CD8+ ones in EMRA.

This sequence originates from a young man who had mild COVID-19 (a few samples of this study predate the infection). Cell type and time point are not known. Source material: PBMCs or a T cell subset sorted from them (not recorded which). This rearrangement joins TRBV6-2 or TRBV6-3 to TRBJ1-5, with D possibly TRBD1 on 5 matching bases. The CDR3 spells CASSYSGGNQPQHF. The CDR3 DNA reads TGTGCCAGCAGTTACTCGGGGGGCAATCAGCCCCAGCATTTT.